A single sample is the source of the 28 T cell receptor beta chains below, sequenced in a study of T cell responses to AZD1222 COVID-19 vaccine. Using immunoSEQ multiplex PCR, the repertoire was profiled, and TCRdb retains in-frame clones only, with some absent. Among 150,000 or so clones listed, roughly nine tenths were seen once. Sequenced here: peripheral blood, sampled 28 days after the second AZD1222 dose. The receptors were gathered from an adult who received the AZD1222 COVID-19 vaccine.

V gene TRBV2 combines with J gene TRBJ1-1, with 7 bases lining up with TRBD1. This CDR3 is 14 amino acids long. V lost 6 bases to trimming and J lost 0 bases; unmatched junction nucleotides: 4. Germline CDR1 SNHLY, CDR2 FYNNEI. In nucleotides, the CDR3 is TGTGCCAGCAGGCGGGGACAGCTGAACACTGAAGCTTTCTTT. It is translated as CASRRGQLNTEAFF.

The V call is TRBV7-2, the J call TRBJ2-5, with D maybe TRBD2 (6 bases). Germline values: CDR1 SGHTA, CDR2 FQGNSA. The CDR3 spans 15 residues. V was shortened by 1 base and J by 0 bases, with 9 bases between the two germline ends. CDR3 DNA: TGTGCCAGCAGCTTAGATGGAGGGTACCAAGAGACCCAGTACTTC. As protein: CASSLDGGYQETQYF.

The chain couples TRBV4-2 to TRBJ1-2; 10 nucleotides match TRBD1. The CDR3 is made up of 15 amino acids. The V segment lost 4 bases and the J segment 3 bases; nucleotides outside the gene matches: 5. Germline V gene sequence: CDR1 LGHNA, CDR2 YNFKEQ. DNA for the CDR3: TGTGCCAGCAGCCGCGTGACAGGGGGCGACTATGGCTACACCTTC. This codes for CASSRVTGGDYGYTF.

The chain combines TRBV30 with TRBJ1-1; weak D call: TRBD1 (5 bases). This CDR3 is built from 14 residues. Trimming left V 4 bases short and J 5 bases short, with 17 bases between. Germline lookup yields CDR1 GTSNPN and CDR2 SVGIG (reference sequence). This chain's CDR3 is CAWNPGTRGTEAFF. The CDR3 region has the DNA TGTGCCTGGAACCCCGGGACTCGGGGAACTGAAGCTTTCTTT. The variable domain in full, with the rest retrieved from reference TRBV30 and TRBJ1-1, is SQTIHQWPATLVQPVGSPLSLECTVEGTSNPNLYWYRQAAGRGLQLLFYSVGIGQISSEVPQNLSASRPQDRQFILSSKKLLLSDSGFYLCAWNPGTRGTEAFFGQGTRLTVV.

This chain links TRBV6-2 or TRBV6-3 with TRBJ2-5; 7 bases map to TRBD1. J gave up 4 bases and V 5 bases, and 7 bases lay outside the gene matches. The CDR3 is made up of 14 amino acids. Germline-derived CDR1 and CDR2 are MNHEY and SVGEGT. As DNA, the CDR3 is TGTGCCAGCAGTCCGCCTACAGGGGCAGAGACCCAGTACTTC. Amino acid sequence: CASSPPTGAETQYF.

The rearrangement links TRBV2 to TRBJ2-7; the D gene could be TRBD1 or TRBD2 (5 bases each). Germline V CDR1 and CDR2: SNHLY, FYNNEI. V shed 7 bases and J shed 3 bases, with 10 bases lying between them. This CDR3 region has 12 residues. CDR3 in amino acids: CASTGDRYEQYF. The CDR3 bases are TGTGCCAGCACCGGGGACCGCTACGAGCAGTACTTC.

As concerns this clone: Other DNA sequences from this sample encode an identical CDR3 as well. The chain couples TRBV6-5 to TRBJ2-4; D not resolved. The CDR3 has 11 amino acids. Trimming took off 5 bases at V and 7 bases at J, with 6 bases between the two ends. Germline loops: CDR1 MNHEY, CDR2 SVGAGI. The CDR3: CASSTRNIQYF. The CDR3 nucleotides are TGTGCCAGCAGTACAAGGAACATTCAGTACTTC.

V gene TRBV25-1 combines with J gene TRBJ1-4, with D possibly matching TRBD1 (5 bases). V lost 0 bases, J lost 1 base, and 12 bases lay in between. The CDR3 sequence is 17 residues long. Germline-derived CDR1 and CDR2 are MGHDK and SYGVNS. CDR3 protein: CASSEYLGGRTNEKLFF. The CDR3 DNA reads TGTGCCAGCAGTGAATATCTGGGGGGGAGAACTAATGAAAAACTGTTTTTT.

The chain combines TRBV18 with TRBJ1-1, with 7 bases that match TRBD1. Trimming cost V 4 bases and J 5 bases; bases outside gene matches: 4. The CDR3 length is 13 residues. Germline-derived CDR1 and CDR2 are KGHSH and LQKENI. CDR3 DNA: TGTGCCAGCTCACAACAGGGGCGGACTGAAGCTTTCTTT. Translating it yields CASSQQGRTEAFF.

CDR3 nucleotides: TGTGCCAGCAGCCCGGACAGGGGAGAGACCTACAATGAGCAGTTCTTC. This translates into CASSPDRGETYNEQFF. The chain carries TRBV7-9 and TRBJ2-1; 9 nucleotides align to TRBD1. J lost 2 bases, V lost 5 bases, and 7 bases had no gene match. CDR1 is SEHNR, CDR2 FQNEAQ, per germline (reference sequence). This CDR3 spans 16 amino acids. Supplemented by reference TRBV7-9 and TRBJ2-1, the full variable domain reads DTGVSQNPRHKITKRGQNVTFRCDPISEHNRLYWYRQTLGQGPEFLTYFQNEAQLEKSRLLSDRFSAERPKGSFSTLEIQRTEQGDSAMYLCASSPDRGETYNEQFFGPGTRLTVL.

The rearrangement uses TRBV6-5 and TRBJ1-1; D is perhaps TRBD1 (6 bases). This CDR3 region has 15 residues. The germline V gene encodes CDR1 MNHEY and CDR2 SVGAGI. Trimming shortened V by 4 bases and J by 4 bases, and 16 bases separated the two germline ends. CDR3: CASSSPGAAFTEAFF. The CDR3 DNA is TGTGCCAGCAGTTCCCCAGGGGCCGCCTTCACTGAAGCTTTCTTT.

This clone came up a few times. The chain is built from TRBV30 and TRBJ2-3, with D maybe TRBD1 (6 bases). The CDR3 totals 19 residues. V was cut by 0 bases and J by 3 bases, with 25 bases left in between. Germline V gives CDR1 GTSNPN, CDR2 SVGIG (reference sequence). The CDR3 bases are TGTGCCTGGAGTGTAGGGTGGGGGCTCCCATCTTCACGAACAGATACGCAGTATTTT. It specifies CAWSVGWGLPSSRTDTQYF.

The chain links TRBV7-9 to TRBJ2-1; D is uncertain. Deletions cut 5 bases from V and 8 bases from J, with 19 bases between. The CDR3 covers 15 residues. The germline V gene encodes CDR1 SEHNR and CDR2 FQNEAQ (reference sequence). CDR3 nucleotides: TGTGCCAGCAGCCCCCGGTTAGGCCTTCGCGATGAGCAGTTCTTC. It translates to CASSPRLGLRDEQFF.

This clone occurred once. The chain joins TRBV4-2 to TRBJ2-5, with 12 bases matching TRBD2. J gave up 5 bases and V 6 bases, and 4 bases lay outside the gene matches. CDR1 and CDR2 (germline): LGHNA, YNFKEQ. There are 14 residues in the CDR3. This CDR3 is CASRSSGRGETQYF. The CDR3 DNA is TGTGCCAGCAGGTCTAGCGGGAGGGGGGAGACCCAGTACTTC.

The rearrangement uses TRBV28 and TRBJ2-5, with 8 nucleotides matching TRBD2. Trimming cost V 3 bases and J 0 bases; bases outside gene matches: 6. Germline V lookup: CDR1 MDHEN, CDR2 SYDVKM. The CDR3 loop spans 16 amino acids. This CDR3 is CASSFRLLADQETQYF. CDR3 in DNA: TGTGCCAGCAGTTTCAGACTACTAGCGGACCAAGAGACCCAGTACTTC.

With regard to this clone: A junction end diverges from the germline sequence, so it may reflect a read error. The chain links TRBV7-7 to TRBJ1-4; the D is unclear. The CDR3 loop spans 15 amino acids. Germline V gene sequence: CDR1 SSHAT, CDR2 FNYEAQ (reference sequence). For the CDR3, the DNA is TGTGCTAGCAGCTTAACCGATGGGGTAGCGATGAAACTGTTTTTT. Amino acids: CASSLTDGVAMKLFF.

Worth noting for this clone: The sample contains more than one DNA sequence encoding this CDR3. The chain uses TRBV5-1 and TRBJ2-3; 9 bases line up with TRBD2. Per the germline V gene, CDR1 is SGHRS and CDR2 is YFSETQ. CDR3 length equals 16 residues. V gave up 0 bases and J gave up 3 bases; unmatched junction bases: 5. The CDR3 here is CASSLERSGSTDTQYF. CDR3 sequence (DNA): TGCGCCAGCAGCTTGGAGCGTAGCGGGAGTACAGATACGCAGTATTTT.

The V call is TRBV19, the J call TRBJ2-2; the D is unclear. The germline V gene encodes CDR1 LNHDA and CDR2 SQIVND (reference sequence). This CDR3 has 14 amino acids. Trimming took 5 bases from V and 8 from J, leaving 15 bases between them. The CDR3 coding sequence is TGTGCCAGTAGTCACCGGCAGGTGGGGGGGGAGCTGTTTTTT. Its protein is CASSHRQVGGELFF.

V gene TRBV7-9 combines with J gene TRBJ1-4; D is uncertain. From germline, CDR1 is SEHNR and CDR2 FQNEAQ (reference sequence). This CDR3 is built from 15 residues. The V and J ends lost 6 bases and 0 bases respectively, with 11 bases between them. The CDR3 protein is CASRPFSPTNEKLFF. As DNA, the CDR3 is TGTGCCAGCAGACCTTTCAGTCCAACTAATGAAAAACTGTTTTTT. The complete variable domain, with remaining parts taken from reference TRBV7-9 and TRBJ1-4, reads DTGVSQNPRHKITKRGQNVTFRCDPISEHNRLYWYRQTLGQGPEFLTYFQNEAQLEKSRLLSDRFSAERPKGSFSTLEIQRTEQGDSAMYLCASRPFSPTNEKLFFGSGTQLSVL.

The chain couples TRBV19 to TRBJ2-1; D may be TRBD2 (5 bases). V dropped 3 bases and J dropped 10 bases, with 13 bases sitting between them. The CDR3 is 13 residues long. In germline, CDR1 is LNHDA, CDR2 SQIVND (reference sequence). The CDR3 DNA reads TGTGCCAGTAGTATCCTCGGAGGAGGAGAGCAGTTCTTC. Protein: CASSILGGGEQFF.

This clone was seen a single time. The J gene is TRBJ2-7, the V gene TRBV2, with 11 nucleotides matching TRBD2. V shed 7 bases, J shed 2 bases, and the junction held 4 bases outside the gene matches. Germline CDR1 and CDR2: SNHLY and FYNNEI. The CDR3 runs 14 residues. The CDR3, as DNA: TGTGCCAGCATCTGGACTAGCGGGCCCTACGAGCAGTACTTC. Protein: CASIWTSGPYEQYF.

V is TRBV4-1 and J is TRBJ1-4, with a weak D call TRBD1 (5 bases). From germline, CDR1 is MGHRA and CDR2 YSYEKL. Trimming pared 3 bases from V and 6 bases from J, leaving 23 bases between. The CDR3 contains 18 residues. The CDR3 spells CASSHPTNGWGEHEKLFF. The CDR3 DNA reads as TGCGCCAGCAGCCATCCCACGAACGGGTGGGGGGAGCATGAAAAACTGTTTTTT.

The chain employs TRBV10-3 and TRBJ2-7; D is ambiguous. The CDR3 runs to 11 residues. Trimming stripped 6 bases from V and 6 bases from J, with 9 bases between. Germline-derived CDR1 and CDR2 are ENHRY and SYGVKD. The DNA of the CDR3 is TGTGCCATCAGCATCCTAGGCGAGCAGTACTTC. This gives the protein CAISILGEQYF.

The CDR3 DNA reads TGTGCCAGCAGCCCTTGGAGGACGAACACTGAAGCTTTCTTT. Encoded protein: CASSPWRTNTEAFF. V gene TRBV14 combines with J gene TRBJ1-1, with no clear D. This CDR3 has 14 amino acids. V lost 4 bases and J 1 base, leaving 10 bases between the germline ends. Germline V gene lookup returns CDR1 SGHDN and CDR2 FVKESK.

This chain links TRBV7-9 with TRBJ1-5; TRBD1 is a possible D gene (5 bases). Looked up from germline, CDR1 is SEHNR and CDR2 is FQNEAQ (reference sequence). This CDR3 has 15 amino acids. The V end was cut by 2 bases, the J end by 3 bases, with 11 bases between. The chain's CDR3 is CASSLTGDHNQPQHF. For the CDR3, the DNA is TGTGCCAGCAGCTTAACCGGGGACCACAATCAGCCCCAGCATTTT. The variable domain in full, completed from reference TRBV7-9 and TRBJ1-5, reads DTGVSQNPRHKITKRGQNVTFRCDPISEHNRLYWYRQTLGQGPEFLTYFQNEAQLEKSRLLSDRFSAERPKGSFSTLEIQRTEQGDSAMYLCASSLTGDHNQPQHFGDGTRLSIL.

This chain joins TRBV5-1 and TRBJ1-1, with 7 nucleotides matching TRBD1. Per germline, CDR1 SGHRS and CDR2 YFSETQ. The V segment lost 1 base and the J segment 1 base; nucleotides outside the gene matches: 7. This CDR3 is built from 16 residues. The CDR3 sequence: CASSLRSGGKNTEAFF. Here the CDR3 DNA reads TGCGCCAGCAGCTTGCGTTCAGGGGGGAAGAACACTGAAGCTTTCTTT.

The chain is built from TRBV5-4 and TRBJ1-1, with unresolved D. Germline-derived CDR1 and CDR2 are SGHNT and YYREEE (reference sequence). This CDR3 has 14 residues. The V and J ends lost 0 bases and 7 bases respectively, with 13 bases between them. The CDR3 sequence: CASSLAGPGGEAFF. The CDR3 nucleotides read TGTGCCAGCAGCTTGGCCGGCCCGGGAGGTGAAGCTTTCTTT.

On this clone itself: The identical CDR3 is also encoded by other nucleotide sequences in the sample. The CDR3 nucleotides are TGCAGTGCTACTGAGAACACTGAAGCTTTCTTT. Encoded protein: CSATENTEAFF. The chain combines TRBV20-1 with TRBJ1-1; D unclear. The CDR3 runs to 11 residues. V was pared by 4 bases and J by 1 base, with 4 bases between. Germline V CDR1 and CDR2: DFQATT, SNEGSKA (reference sequence).